The 14 T cell receptor beta chains in this list originate from one sample, sequenced in a study of T cell repertoires in cytomegalovirus infection (dated by TCRdb to between 2018 and 2021). Sequenced using an Illumina HiSeq 1500. TCRdb reprocessed the public reads (quality trimming at Q25 with fastp, clone calling with MiXCR) and kept in-frame beta chains. All rows with the same CDR3 protein become a single entry with the most common DNA and genes. This sample gives fewer than 300,000 distinct CDR3 sequences in total; over 20% of them show up just once. Together, the top ten hold approximately 15% of the sample. Sequencing was done on a sample of PBMCs. The source of these receptors is a human donor in good health (CMV status not recorded). Some clones in this sample may be carry-over from other donors' samples.

The chain carries TRBV7-2 and TRBJ2-2, with TRBD1 as a possible D gene (7 bases). V lost 7 bases and J lost 6, with 21 bases in between. CDR3 length: 16 residues. Germline loops: CDR1 SGHTA, CDR2 FQGNSA. The CDR3 protein is CASIPMRQGGAGELFF. Written as DNA, the CDR3 is TGTGCCAGCATTCCGATGAGGCAGGGGGGTGCCGGGGAGCTGTTTTTT.

This clonotype was seen a few times. The rearrangement links TRBV5-1 to TRBJ2-1; 7 nucleotides match TRBD2. The V and J ends lost 0 bases and 0 bases, in that order; junction bases with no gene match: 3. The germline V gene has CDR1 SGHRS and CDR2 YFSETQ. The CDR3 contains 16 residues. CDR3 sequence (DNA): TGCGCCAGCAGCTTGGTTGGGGGGGTCTCCTACAATGAGCAGTTCTTC. It codes for CASSLVGGVSYNEQFF.

This sequence joins TRBV5-5 and TRBJ2-1, with 11 bases matching TRBD2. J lost 2 bases, V lost 4 bases, and 5 bases had no gene match. In germline, CDR1 is SGHKS, CDR2 YYEKEE (reference sequence). The CDR3 contains 16 residues. This CDR3 reads CASSLGLAVTYNEQFF. The DNA of the CDR3 is TGTGCCAGCAGCCTGGGACTAGCGGTCACCTACAATGAGCAGTTCTTC.

This clonotype appeared a few times. CDR3 region: CAWSVLHGYNSPLHF. The CDR3 nucleotides are TGTGCCTGGAGTGTACTTCACGGTTATAATTCACCCCTCCACTTT. This chain joins TRBV30 and TRBJ1-6, with unresolved D. V gave up 0 bases and J gave up 4 bases, with 10 bases separating them. The CDR3 length is 15 residues. The germline V gene has CDR1 GTSNPN and CDR2 SVGIG (reference sequence).

This clonotype was observed a handful of times. CDR3 coding DNA: TGTGCCAGCAGCTTAGGCGGGATAAAAGGGCAGTTCTTC. Its protein product is CASSLGGIKGQFF. The chain recombines TRBV11-2 with TRBJ2-1, with D tentatively TRBD2 (6 bases). The germline CDR1 and CDR2 sequences are SGHAT and FQNNGV. The CDR3 totals 13 residues. The ends were cut back, 1 base at V and 12 bases at J, with 13 bases in the middle. The complete variable domain, with remaining parts taken from reference TRBV11-2 and TRBJ2-1, reads EAGVAQSPRYKIIEKRQSVAFWCNPISGHATLYWYQQILGQGPKLLIQFQNNGVVDDSQLPKDRFSAERLKGVDSTLKIQPAKLEDSAVYLCASSLGGIKGQFFGPGTRLTVL.

The chain combines TRBV19 with TRBJ1-5; D gene uncertain. The V end lost 6 bases, the J end lost 10 bases, and 16 bases lay between the germline ends. The CDR3 runs 13 residues. Germline lookup yields CDR1 LNHDA and CDR2 SQIVND (reference sequence). This chain's CDR3 is CASRNDFFEPQHF. For the CDR3, the DNA is TGTGCCAGTAGGAACGACTTTTTCGAACCCCAGCATTTT. Variable domain in full (rest from reference TRBV19 and TRBJ1-5): DGGITQSPKYLFRKEGQNVTLSCEQNLNHDAMYWYRQDPGQGLRLIYYSQIVNDFQKGDIAEGYSVSREKKESFPLTVTSAQKNPTAFYLCASRNDFFEPQHFGDGTRLSIL.

The CDR3 DNA is TGTGCCAGCAGTCTCGCCCGGGACAGCCTTGAAAAACTGTTTTTT. Protein product: CASSLARDSLEKLFF. J is TRBJ1-4 and V is TRBV28; 7 positions match TRBD1. The CDR3 contains 15 residues. V gave up 5 bases and J gave up 7 bases; unmatched junction bases: 10. In germline, CDR1 is MDHEN, CDR2 SYDVKM.

The chain links TRBV10-3 to TRBJ2-1; 11 bases are a match to TRBD1. V lost 10 bases to trimming and J lost 8 bases; unmatched junction nucleotides: 7. The length of the CDR3 is 13 residues. Germline V lookup: CDR1 ENHRY, CDR2 SYGVKD. The CDR3 reads CATNLGQGDEQFF. The DNA for the CDR3 is TGTGCCACGAATTTGGGACAGGGGGATGAGCAGTTCTTC.

This chain links TRBV20-1 with TRBJ1-1; a weak D match, TRBD1 (5 bases). The CDR3 runs 14 residues. The V gene's germline CDR1 is DFQATT and CDR2 SNEGSKA (reference sequence). Trimming left V 4 bases short and J 4 bases short, with 16 bases between. The CDR3, as DNA: TGCAGTGCTACCCCCGGGACGGGGGGCACTGAAGCTTTCTTT. It encodes CSATPGTGGTEAFF.

The chain is built from TRBV11-2 and TRBJ2-7; D gene ambiguous. The CDR3 loop spans 14 amino acids. Between the trimmed V and J ends, which lost 0 bases and 2 bases, there was a span of 8 bases. Germline CDR1 is SGHAT and CDR2 is FQNNGV. The CDR3 here is CASSLDLGPYEQYF. As DNA, the CDR3 is TGTGCCAGCAGCTTAGATTTAGGCCCCTACGAGCAGTACTTC.

V and J are TRBV19 and TRBJ1-5; D may be TRBD1 (6 bases). Trimming removed 5 bases at V and 2 bases at J, with 13 bases between. Germline V gives CDR1 LNHDA, CDR2 SQIVND (reference sequence). The CDR3 runs to 15 residues. The CDR3 reads CASSLLGGGNQPQHF. In nucleotides, the CDR3 is TGTGCCAGTAGTTTGTTAGGGGGTGGCAATCAGCCCCAGCATTTT.

This clonotype was counted at least ten times. The chain carries TRBV14 and TRBJ2-3; D unresolved. Germline lookup yields CDR1 SGHDN and CDR2 FVKESK. The CDR3 contains 13 residues. V lost 2 bases to trimming and J lost 6 bases, with 9 bases between them. CDR3 sequence (DNA): TGTGCCAGCAGCCAACACTCTGCCGATACGCAGTATTTT. Its protein product is CASSQHSADTQYF.

The chain is built from TRBV28 and TRBJ1-1; D not certain. Per the germline V gene, CDR1 is MDHEN and CDR2 is SYDVKM. Trimming left V 2 bases short and J 0 bases short, with 10 bases between. The length of the CDR3 is 15 residues. Here the CDR3 DNA reads TGTGCCAGCAGTTTAGTCGCCAGTATGAACACTGAAGCTTTCTTT. Translation: CASSLVASMNTEAFF.

The J gene is TRBJ2-1, the V gene TRBV20-1; 11 bases fit TRBD2. Trimming at V came to 2 bases and at J to 5 bases, leaving 5 bases not matched to a gene. The CDR3 is 15 amino acids. Germline CDR1 DFQATT, CDR2 SNEGSKA (reference sequence). This CDR3 is CSARSTSGAHNEQFF. The CDR3 bases are TGCAGTGCTAGATCGACTAGCGGGGCCCACAATGAGCAGTTCTTC.